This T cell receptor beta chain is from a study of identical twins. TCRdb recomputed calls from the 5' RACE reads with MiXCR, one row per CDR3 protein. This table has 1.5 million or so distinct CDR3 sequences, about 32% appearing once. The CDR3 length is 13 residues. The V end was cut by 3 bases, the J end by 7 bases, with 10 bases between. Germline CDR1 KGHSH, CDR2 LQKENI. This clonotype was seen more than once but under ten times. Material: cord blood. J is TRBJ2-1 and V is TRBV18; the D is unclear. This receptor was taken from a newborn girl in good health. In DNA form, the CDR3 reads TGTGCCAGCTCACCTACCTTCTCAAATGAGCAGTTCTTC. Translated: CASSPTFSNEQFF.